This T cell receptor (beta chain) originates from a study of identical twins. The study's findings and limits: Abundant cord blood beta clonotypes carried fewer insertions; memory repertoires showed none.

TCRdb reprocessed the 5' RACE reads with MiXCR, giving one entry per CDR3 protein. The sample holds under 1 million distinct CDR3 sequences, 9% to 15% seen once. This clonotype was detected many times. No antigen is known for it. The CDR3 is made up of 16 amino acids. Looked up from germline, CDR1 is SGHTA and CDR2 is FQGNSA. The trim removed 1 base at V and 5 bases at J, leaving 6 bases unmatched. The data also belong to a second study, concerning yellow fever vaccine responses in identical twins.

The V gene is TRBV7-2, the J gene TRBJ1-4; 8 positions agree with TRBD1. The sequenced sample consisted of PBMCs. The source is a young woman in good health. This CDR3 is CASSLGPTGENEKLFF. The CDR3 DNA follows: TGTGCCAGCAGCTTAGGCCCGACAGGGGAAAATGAAAAACTGTTTTTT.